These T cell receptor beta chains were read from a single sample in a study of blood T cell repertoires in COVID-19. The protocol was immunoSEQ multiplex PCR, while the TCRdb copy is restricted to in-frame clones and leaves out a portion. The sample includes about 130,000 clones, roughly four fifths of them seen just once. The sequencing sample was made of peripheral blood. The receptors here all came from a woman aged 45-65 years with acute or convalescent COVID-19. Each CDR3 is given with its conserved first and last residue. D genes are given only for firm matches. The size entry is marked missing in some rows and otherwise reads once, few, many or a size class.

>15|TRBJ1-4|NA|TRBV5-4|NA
TGTGCCAGCAGCGCCCGGGAGCGGGCTAATGAAAAACTGTTTTTT
CASSARERANEKLFF
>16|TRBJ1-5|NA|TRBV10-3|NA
TGTGCCATCAGTGAGTCGGTTGGGACACCACGTCAGCCCCAGCATTTT
CAISESVGTPRQPQHF
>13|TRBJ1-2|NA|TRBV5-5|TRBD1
TGTGCCAGCAGCGGGACAGGGGGCGATGGCTACACCTTC
CASSGTGGDGYTF
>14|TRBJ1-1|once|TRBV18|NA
TGTGCCAGCTCACCACGAGGCCTGGTCACTGAAGCTTTCTTT
CASSPRGLVTEAFF
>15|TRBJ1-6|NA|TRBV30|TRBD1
TGTGCCTGGGGACAGGGGAGCTCCTATAATTCACCCCTCCACTTT
CAWGQGSSYNSPLHF
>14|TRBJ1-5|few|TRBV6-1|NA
TGTGCCAGCAGTGAATTACAGGGCGGACAGCCCCAGCATTTT
CASSELQGGQPQHF
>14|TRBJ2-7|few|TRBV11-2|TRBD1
TGTGCCAGCAGCCTATACAGGGGGCGCGGCGAGCAGTACTTC
CASSLYRGRGEQYF
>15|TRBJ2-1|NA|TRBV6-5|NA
TGTGCCAGCATGCCCCCCCGGGGGGCCGTAAATGAGCAGTTCTTC
CASMPPRGAVNEQFF
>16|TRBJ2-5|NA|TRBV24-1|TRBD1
TGTGCCACCAGTGATTCGAGGACAGGGGGCTCGGAGACCCAGTACTTC
CATSDSRTGGSETQYF
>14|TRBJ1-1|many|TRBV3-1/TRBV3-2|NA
TGTGCCAGCAGCCAAGGCTACGCGAACACTGAAGCTTTCTTT
CASSQGYANTEAFF
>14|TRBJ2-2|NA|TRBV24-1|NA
TGTGCCACCAGTGATTTGCAGAGGTCCGGGGAGCTGTTTTTT
CATSDLQRSGELFF
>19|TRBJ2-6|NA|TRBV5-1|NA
TGCGCCAGCAGCTTAGGGGGGGGCGCGAGGTGGACTGGGGCCAACGTCCTGACTTTC
CASSLGGGARWTGANVLTF
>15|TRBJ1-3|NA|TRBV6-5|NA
TGTGCCAGCCAAAGTCAGGCCTACTCTGGAAACACCATATATTTT
CASQSQAYSGNTIYF
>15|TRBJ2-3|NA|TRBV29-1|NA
TGCAGCGTTGAAGATCTCCGGGGTGGGACAGATACGCAGTATTTT
CSVEDLRGGTDTQYF
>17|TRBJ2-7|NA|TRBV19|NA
TGTGCCAGTAGTATATCGCTTCAGGGCGCGGGGTCCTACGAGCAGTACTTC
CASSISLQGAGSYEQYF
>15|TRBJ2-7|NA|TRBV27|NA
TGTGCCAGCAGTCCGTGGACGGACAATCACTACGAGCAGTACTTC
CASSPWTDNHYEQYF
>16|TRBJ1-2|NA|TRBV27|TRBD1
TGTGCCAGCAGTGAATCTTCGGGACAGGTATCAGGAGGCTACACCTTC
CASSESSGQVSGGYTF
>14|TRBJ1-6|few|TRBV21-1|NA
TGTGCCAGTTTACCGGGACAGGGGATCTTTCCCCTCCACTTT
CASLPGQGIFPLHF
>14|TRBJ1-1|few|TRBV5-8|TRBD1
TGTGCCAGCAGCGCCACAGGGGGAGGAACTGAAGCTTTCTTT
CASSATGGGTEAFF
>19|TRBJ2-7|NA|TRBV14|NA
TGTGCCAGCAGCCAACTTCCTTCGGGCCTCCAAAGGAGGGCCTACGAGCAGTACTTC
CASSQLPSGLQRRAYEQYF
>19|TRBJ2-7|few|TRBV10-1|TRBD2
TGCGCCAGCAGTGAGTCCCTCGGGACTAGCGGGGGGAAGTCCTACGAGCAGTACTTC
CASSESLGTSGGKSYEQYF
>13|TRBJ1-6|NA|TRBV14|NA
TGTGCCAGCAATAGACTCCTGAATTCACCCCTCCACTTT
CASNRLLNSPLHF
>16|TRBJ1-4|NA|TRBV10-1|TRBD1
TGCGCCAGCAGTGAGTCGGACTACCAGACAGGGGCAAAACTGTTTTTT
CASSESDYQTGAKLFF
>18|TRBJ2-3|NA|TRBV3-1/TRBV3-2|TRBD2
TGTGCCAGCAGCCAAGGAAGGACTAGCGGGGGGGTTGGAGATACGCAGTATTTT
CASSQGRTSGGVGDTQYF
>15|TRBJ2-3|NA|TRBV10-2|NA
TGCGCCAGCAGCTTAGCAAGACTCAGCACAGATACGCAGTATTTT
CASSLARLSTDTQYF
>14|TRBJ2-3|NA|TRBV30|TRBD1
TGTGCCTGGGGAACCGGGACAGGGGCCGATACGCAGTATTTT
CAWGTGTGADTQYF
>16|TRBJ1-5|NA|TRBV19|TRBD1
TGTGCCAGTAGTATTTGGGACAGGGGGCCCCATCAGCCCCAGCATTTT
CASSIWDRGPHQPQHF
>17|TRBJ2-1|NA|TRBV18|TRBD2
TGTGCCAGCTCACCCCCGGCTAGCGGGGGGCGCTACAATGAGCAGTTCTTC
CASSPPASGGRYNEQFF
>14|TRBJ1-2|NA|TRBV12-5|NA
TGTGCTAGTGGCCCGACAGGAATATTATATGGCTACACCTTC
CASGPTGILYGYTF
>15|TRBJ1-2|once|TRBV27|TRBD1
TGTGCCAGCAGTTTATCTCGACAGGGAGTCTATGGCTACACCTTC
CASSLSRQGVYGYTF
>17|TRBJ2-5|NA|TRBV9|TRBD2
TGTGCCAGCAGCGTCGGGACTAGCGGGGGAACCCAAGAGACCCAGTACTTC
CASSVGTSGGTQETQYF
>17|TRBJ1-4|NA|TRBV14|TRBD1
TGTGCCAGCAGCCAAGAGTGGAGGGGGCAGGGTAATGAAAAACTGTTTTTT
CASSQEWRGQGNEKLFF
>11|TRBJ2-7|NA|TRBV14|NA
TGTGCCAGCAGCCAAGTGGCCGAGCAGTACTTC
CASSQVAEQYF
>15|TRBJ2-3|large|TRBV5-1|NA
TGCGCCAGCAGCTTCGGAGACAGCTACACAGATACGCAGTATTTT
CASSFGDSYTDTQYF
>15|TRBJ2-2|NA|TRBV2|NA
TGTGCCAGCAGTGACGTGCAGGGTTTCGCCGGGGAGCTGTTTTTT
CASSDVQGFAGELFF
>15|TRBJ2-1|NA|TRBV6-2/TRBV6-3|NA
TGTGCCAGCAGTTACGACGGGGGATTTATGAATGAGCAGTTCTTC
CASSYDGGFMNEQFF
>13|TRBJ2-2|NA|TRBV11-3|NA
TGTGCCAGCAGCTTTGGGGCCGCCGGGGAGCTGTTTTTT
CASSFGAAGELFF
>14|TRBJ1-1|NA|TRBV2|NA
TGTGCCAGCAGTGCCAGGGGCCCTAAATCTGAAGCTTTCTTT
CASSARGPKSEAFF
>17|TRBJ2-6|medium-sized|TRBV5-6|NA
TGTGCCAGCAGCTTGACGACAGATTTCTCTGGGGCCAACGTCCTGACTTTC
CASSLTTDFSGANVLTF
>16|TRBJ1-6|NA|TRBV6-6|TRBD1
TGTGCCACTATCGGAGGACAGGGCTCCTATAATTCACCCCTCCACTTT
CATIGGQGSYNSPLHF
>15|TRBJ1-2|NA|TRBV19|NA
TGTGCCAGTAGTACTCCCGACAGAAATAACTATGGCTACACCTTC
CASSTPDRNNYGYTF